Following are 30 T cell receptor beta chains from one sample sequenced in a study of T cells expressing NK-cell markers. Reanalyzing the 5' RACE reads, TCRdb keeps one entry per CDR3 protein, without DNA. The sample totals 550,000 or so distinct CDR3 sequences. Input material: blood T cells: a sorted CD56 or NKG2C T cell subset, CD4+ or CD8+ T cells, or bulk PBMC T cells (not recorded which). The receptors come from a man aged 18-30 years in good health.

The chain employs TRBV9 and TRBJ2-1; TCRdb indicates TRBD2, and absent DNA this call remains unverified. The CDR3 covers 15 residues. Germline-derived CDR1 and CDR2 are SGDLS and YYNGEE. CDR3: CASSKAGSSYNEQFF.

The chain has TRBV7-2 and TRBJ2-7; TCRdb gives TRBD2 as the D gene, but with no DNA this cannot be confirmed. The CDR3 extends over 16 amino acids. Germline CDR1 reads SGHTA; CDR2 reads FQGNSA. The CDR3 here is CASSLMGTTTTYEQYF.

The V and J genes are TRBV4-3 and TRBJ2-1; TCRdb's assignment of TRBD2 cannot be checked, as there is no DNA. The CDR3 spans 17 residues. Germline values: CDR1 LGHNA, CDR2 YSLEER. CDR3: CASSQDPDLLSYNEQFF.

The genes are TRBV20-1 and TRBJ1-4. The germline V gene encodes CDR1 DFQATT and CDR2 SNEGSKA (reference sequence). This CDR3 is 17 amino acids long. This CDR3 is CSRGWVIRVLYREKLFF.

CDR3 amino acids: CASSLRDRGLFIF. The genes are TRBV12-3 or TRBV12-4 and TRBJ2-1; with no DNA, the TCRdb D assignment of TRBD1 cannot be verified. The CDR3 extends over 13 amino acids.

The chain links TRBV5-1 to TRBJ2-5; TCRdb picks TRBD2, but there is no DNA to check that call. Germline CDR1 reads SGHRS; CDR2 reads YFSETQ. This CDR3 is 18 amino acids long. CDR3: CASSLAPAPSGIQETQYF.

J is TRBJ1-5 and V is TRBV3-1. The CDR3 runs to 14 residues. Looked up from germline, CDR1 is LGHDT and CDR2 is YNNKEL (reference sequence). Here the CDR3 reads CASSPLGSHQPQHF.

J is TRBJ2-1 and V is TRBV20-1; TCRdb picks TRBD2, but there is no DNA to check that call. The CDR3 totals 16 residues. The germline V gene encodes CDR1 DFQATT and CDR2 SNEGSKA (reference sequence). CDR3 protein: CSAGDSGRAPHNEQFF.

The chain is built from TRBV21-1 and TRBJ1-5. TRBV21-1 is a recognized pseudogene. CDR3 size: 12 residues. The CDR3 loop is CASNQECQPQHF.

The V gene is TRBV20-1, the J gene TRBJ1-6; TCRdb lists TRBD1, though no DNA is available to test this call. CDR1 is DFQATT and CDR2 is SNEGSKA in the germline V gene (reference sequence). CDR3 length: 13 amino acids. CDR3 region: CSARRTVDSPLHF.

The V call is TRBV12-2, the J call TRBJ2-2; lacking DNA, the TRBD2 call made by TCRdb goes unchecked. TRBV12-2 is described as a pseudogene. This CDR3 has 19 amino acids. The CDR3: CASRSAGLAGGIAPGELFF.

The CDR3 here is CASRENGRNSPLHF. The rearrangement links TRBV25-1 to TRBJ1-6. CDR1 MGHDK and CDR2 SYGVNS come from the germline V gene. CDR3 length equals 14 residues.

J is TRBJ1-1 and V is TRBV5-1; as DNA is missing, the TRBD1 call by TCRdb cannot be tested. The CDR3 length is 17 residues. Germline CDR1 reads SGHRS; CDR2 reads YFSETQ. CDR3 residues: CASRPTGKAVENTEAFF.

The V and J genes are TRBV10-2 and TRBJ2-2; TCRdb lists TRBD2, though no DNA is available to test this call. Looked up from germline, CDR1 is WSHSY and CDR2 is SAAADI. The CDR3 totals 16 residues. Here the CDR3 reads CASSEGVAGHTGELFF.

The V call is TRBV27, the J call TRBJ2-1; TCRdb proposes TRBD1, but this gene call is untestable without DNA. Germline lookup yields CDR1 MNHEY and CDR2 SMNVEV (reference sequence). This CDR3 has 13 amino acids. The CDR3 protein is CASSFFRTGDQFF.

The CDR3 sequence: CASSLVAGARNEQFF. This chain links TRBV5-1 with TRBJ2-1; TCRdb proposes TRBD2, but this gene call is untestable without DNA. In germline, CDR1 is SGHRS, CDR2 YFSETQ. The CDR3 has 15 residues.

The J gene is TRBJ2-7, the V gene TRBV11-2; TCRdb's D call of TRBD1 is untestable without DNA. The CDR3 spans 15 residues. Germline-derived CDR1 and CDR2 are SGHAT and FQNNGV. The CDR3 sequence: CASSLAGQGYNEQYF.

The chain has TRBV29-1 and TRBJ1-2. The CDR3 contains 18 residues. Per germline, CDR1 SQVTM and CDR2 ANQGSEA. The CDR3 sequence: CSVAFVSSAGGIGYGYTF.

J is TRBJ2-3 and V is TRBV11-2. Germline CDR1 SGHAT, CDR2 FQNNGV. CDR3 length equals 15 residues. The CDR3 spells CASSVGAISTDTQYF.

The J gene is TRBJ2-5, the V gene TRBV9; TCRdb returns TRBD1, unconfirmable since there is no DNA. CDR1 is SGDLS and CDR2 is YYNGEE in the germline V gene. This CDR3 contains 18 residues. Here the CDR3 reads CASSVEPRGPPIEETQYF.

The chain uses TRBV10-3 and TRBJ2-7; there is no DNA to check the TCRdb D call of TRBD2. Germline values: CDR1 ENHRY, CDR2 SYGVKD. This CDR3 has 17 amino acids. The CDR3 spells CAISEFTGTSGSDEQYF.

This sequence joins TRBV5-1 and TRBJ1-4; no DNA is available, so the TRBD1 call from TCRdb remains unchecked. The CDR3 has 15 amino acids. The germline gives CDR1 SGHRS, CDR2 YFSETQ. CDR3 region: CASSQPGLGDEKLFF.

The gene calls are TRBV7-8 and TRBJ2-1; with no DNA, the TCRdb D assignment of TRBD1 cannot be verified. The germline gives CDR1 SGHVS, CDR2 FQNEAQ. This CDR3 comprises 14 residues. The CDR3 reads CASSGGQGALEQFF.

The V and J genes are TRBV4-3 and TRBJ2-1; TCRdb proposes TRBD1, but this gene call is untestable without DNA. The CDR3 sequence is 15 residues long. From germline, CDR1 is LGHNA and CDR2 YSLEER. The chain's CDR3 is CASSQEQTGYNEQFF.

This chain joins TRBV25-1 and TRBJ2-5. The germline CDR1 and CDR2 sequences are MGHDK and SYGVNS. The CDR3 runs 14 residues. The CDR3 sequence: CASSETAVQETQYF. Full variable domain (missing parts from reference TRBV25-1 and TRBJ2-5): EADIYQTPRYLVIGTGKKITLECSQTMGHDKMYWYQQDPGMELHLIHYSYGVNSTEKGDLSSESTVSRIRTEHFPLTLESARPSHTSQYLCASSETAVQETQYFGPGTRLLVL.

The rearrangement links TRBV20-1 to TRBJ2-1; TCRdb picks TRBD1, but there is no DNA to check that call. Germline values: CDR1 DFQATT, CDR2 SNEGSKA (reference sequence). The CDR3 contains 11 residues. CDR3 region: CRLGPAREQFF.

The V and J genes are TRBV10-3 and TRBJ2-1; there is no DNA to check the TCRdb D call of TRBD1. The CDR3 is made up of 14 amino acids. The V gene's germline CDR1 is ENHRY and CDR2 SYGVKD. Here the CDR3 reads CAISEVEGTNEQFF.

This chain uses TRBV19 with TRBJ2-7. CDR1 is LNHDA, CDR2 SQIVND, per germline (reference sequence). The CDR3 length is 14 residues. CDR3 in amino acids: CASSRSGAAYEQYF.

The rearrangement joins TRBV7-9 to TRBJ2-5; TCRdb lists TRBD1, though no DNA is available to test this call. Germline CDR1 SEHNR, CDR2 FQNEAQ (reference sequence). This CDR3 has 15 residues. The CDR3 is CASSLKGGIGETQYF.

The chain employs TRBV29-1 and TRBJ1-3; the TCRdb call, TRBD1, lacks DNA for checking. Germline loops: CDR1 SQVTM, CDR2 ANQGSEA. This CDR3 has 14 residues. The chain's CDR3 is CSAGQAASGNTIYF.